Following are 22 T cell receptor beta chains from one sample sequenced in a study of CD8+ T cells in alopecia areata. Extraction of RNA preceded its reverse transcription into cDNA, which served as the sequencing template. Data came from immunoSEQ multiplex PCR; TCRdb stores just in-frame clones and leaves some out. The sample contains under 150,000 clones, roughly 50% of which appear only once. Treatment denoted: oral pan-JAK inhibitor, 5-10 mg twice daily. Sequenced here: CD4+ T cells sorted from blood, sampled at week 24, from a patient treated with tofacitinib. Receptor source: a human donor with alopecia areata.

This chain connects TRBV25-1 to TRBJ2-7; D gene ambiguous. This CDR3 has 11 amino acids. CDR1 MGHDK and CDR2 SYGVNS come from the germline V gene. The V end lost 1 base, the J end lost 8 bases, and 6 bases lay between the germline ends. As DNA, the CDR3 is TGTGCCAGCAGTGAATCCACGAAGCAGTACTTC. Translated, it gives CASSESTKQYF.

Concerning this clone itself: Other DNA sequences in this sample translate to the same CDR3. The chain joins TRBV30 to TRBJ2-5; D may be TRBD1 (6 bases). V was pared by 3 bases and J by 2 bases, with 7 bases between. This CDR3 has 12 residues. Germline V gives CDR1 GTSNPN, CDR2 SVGIG (reference sequence). The CDR3 bases are TGTGCCTGGAGCAGGGGTCAAGAGACCCAGTACTTC. Translated: CAWSRGQETQYF.

V is TRBV7-2 and J is TRBJ2-5, with no clear D. V dropped 0 bases and J dropped 5 bases, with 10 bases sitting between them. The CDR3 extends over 14 amino acids. Germline V gives CDR1 SGHTA, CDR2 FQGNSA. In nucleotides, the CDR3 is TGTGCCAGCAGCTTAGCTATGCCGGCGGAGACCCAGTACTTC. This codes for CASSLAMPAETQYF. Variable domain in full (rest from reference TRBV7-2 and TRBJ2-5): GAGVSQSPSNKVTEKGKDVELRCDPISGHTALYWYRQSLGQGLEFLIYFQGNSAPDKSGLPSDRFSAERTGGSVSTLTIQRTQQEDSAVYLCASSLAMPAETQYFGPGTRLLVL.

The chain links TRBV12-5 to TRBJ1-1; no clear D. V gave up 3 bases and J gave up 4 bases, with 6 bases separating them. The CDR3 length is 12 residues. In germline, CDR1 is LGHNT, CDR2 FRNRAP. The CDR3 DNA is TGTGCTAGTGGTTTAGGGTTCACTGAAGCTTTCTTT. This sequence encodes CASGLGFTEAFF.

This clone has a handful of counts. This chain joins TRBV11-2 and TRBJ1-2; maybe TRBD1 (6 bases). The CDR3 totals 13 residues. The V gene lost 5 bases and the J gene lost 3 bases, with 10 bases spanning the gap. Looked up from germline, CDR1 is SGHAT and CDR2 is FQNNGV. CDR3 sequence reads: CASSPGQDYGYTF. The CDR3 nucleotides are TGTGCCAGCAGCCCGGGACAAGACTATGGCTACACCTTC.

The rearrangement uses TRBV25-1 and TRBJ2-5; either TRBD1 or TRBD2 may supply D (6 bases each). The CDR3 runs to 15 residues. V dropped 6 bases and J dropped 5 bases, with 19 bases sitting between them. Looked up from germline, CDR1 is MGHDK and CDR2 is SYGVNS. CDR3 DNA sequence: TGTGCCAGCAGCTCAGTTGTAGGGGGAGGCGAGACCCAGTACTTC. Its translation: CASSSVVGGGETQYF.

This rearrangement joins TRBV30 to TRBJ1-6; D gene unclear. The ends were cut back, 3 bases at V and 11 bases at J, with 17 bases in the middle. Per the germline V gene, CDR1 is GTSNPN and CDR2 is SVGIG (reference sequence). CDR3 size: 14 residues. CDR3 in amino acids: CAWRDRARSAPLHF. CDR3 nucleotide sequence: TGTGCCTGGAGGGACCGGGCCCGATCGGCACCCCTCCACTTT.

This CDR3 reads CASSLARRGQVKNIQYF. The CDR3 nucleotides read TGTGCCAGCAGCTTAGCTCGCAGGGGGCAGGTCAAAAACATTCAGTACTTC. V usage is TRBV11-2 and J usage is TRBJ2-4, with TRBD1 matching 8 bases. V was clipped by 1 base and J by 3 bases; unmatched bases: 8. The CDR3 is 17 residues long. Germline assignment: CDR1 SGHAT and CDR2 FQNNGV.

The rearrangement links TRBV5-1 to TRBJ2-1; 11 nucleotides line up with TRBD2. The CDR3 is made up of 16 amino acids. The junction had 8 bases not matched to a gene; V was cut back by 5 bases and J by 4 bases. Germline loops: CDR1 SGHRS, CDR2 YFSETQ. CDR3 sequence: CASRFTGTSGYNEQFF. CDR3 DNA: TGCGCCAGCAGGTTTACCGGGACTAGCGGATACAATGAGCAGTTCTTC. The variable domain in full, completed from reference TRBV5-1 and TRBJ2-1, reads KAGVTQTPRYLIKTRGQQVTLSCSPISGHRSVSWYQQTPGQGLQFLFEYFSETQRNKGNFPGRFSGRQFSNSRSEMNVSTLELGDSALYLCASRFTGTSGYNEQFFGPGTRLTVL.

The chain combines TRBV10-3 with TRBJ1-1; TRBD1 might be the D (5 bases). This CDR3 has 14 amino acids. The V gene's germline CDR1 is ENHRY and CDR2 SYGVKD. Trimming cost V 3 bases and J 2 bases, with 10 bases left between them. CDR3 residues: CAISENGDNTEAFF. CDR3 coding DNA: TGTGCCATCAGTGAAAACGGGGACAACACTGAAGCTTTCTTT.

The chain uses TRBV5-1 and TRBJ1-1; D gene ambiguous. V was cut by 4 bases and J by 0 bases, with 13 bases left in between. CDR1 is SGHRS, CDR2 YFSETQ, per germline. The CDR3 contains 15 residues. CDR3: CASSPREGLNTEAFF. DNA of the CDR3: TGCGCCAGCAGCCCGCGGGAGGGCTTGAACACTGAAGCTTTCTTT.

The chain is built from TRBV5-6 and TRBJ2-2; D is undetermined. Looked up from germline, CDR1 is SGHDT and CDR2 is YYEEEE. The CDR3 has 12 residues. Trimming left V 4 bases short and J 2 bases short, with 3 bases between. The DNA of the CDR3 is TGTGCCAGCAGCCTCAACACCGGGGAGCTGTTTTTT. This sequence encodes CASSLNTGELFF.

The gene calls are TRBV6-5 and TRBJ1-2; possible D gene TRBD1, 5 bases. Germline CDR1 reads MNHEY; CDR2 reads SVGAGI. This CDR3 is 13 amino acids long. V lost 6 bases, J lost 3 bases, and 11 bases lay in between. CDR3 sequence (DNA): TGTGCCAGCAGCCTTAGGGGCTACTATGGCTACACCTTC. It codes for CASSLRGYYGYTF.

The chain employs TRBV5-1 and TRBJ2-7, with D possibly being TRBD1 (5 bases). Germline V gene sequence: CDR1 SGHRS, CDR2 YFSETQ. V dropped 4 bases and J dropped 1 base, with 15 bases sitting between them. This CDR3 region has 15 residues. The DNA for the CDR3 is TGCGCCAGCAGCCTCCCTGGGGCCGCGTCCTACGAGCAGTACTTC. Its translation: CASSLPGAASYEQYF.

In this sample, this clone turned up a few times. CDR3 nucleotides: TGCAGTGCTAGAGATAGAGAGCAGTACTTC. Its translation: CSARDREQYF. This sequence joins TRBV20-1 and TRBJ2-7; D gene ambiguous. The CDR3 is 10 amino acids. Germline V lookup: CDR1 DFQATT, CDR2 SNEGSKA (reference sequence). V dropped 0 bases and J dropped 7 bases, with 4 bases sitting between them.

The chain combines TRBV4-3 with TRBJ2-3, with D perhaps matching TRBD1 (6 bases). Germline loops: CDR1 LGHNA, CDR2 YSLEER. This CDR3 contains 15 residues. V lost 1 base and J 6 bases, leaving 14 bases between the germline ends. The DNA for the CDR3 is TGCGCCAGCAGCCAAGGACTCCAGGGGTGGGATACGCAGTATTTT. The encoded protein is CASSQGLQGWDTQYF.

The J gene is TRBJ2-1, the V gene TRBV2; tentative D call: TRBD2 (5 bases). Germline CDR1 reads SNHLY; CDR2 reads FYNNEI. V lost 5 bases and J 10 bases, leaving 12 bases between the germline ends. The CDR3 is made up of 12 amino acids. CDR3 sequence reads: CASSSASKEQFF. Written as DNA, the CDR3 is TGTGCCAGCAGTTCGGCTAGCAAGGAGCAGTTCTTC.

The V and J genes are TRBV29-1 and TRBJ2-5; TRBD1 or TRBD2 may be the D gene (5 bases each). CDR3 length: 13 residues. Per germline, CDR1 SQVTM and CDR2 ANQGSEA. Trimming removed 2 bases at V and 5 bases at J, with 12 bases between. CDR3 amino acids: CSVERGGRETQYF. In DNA form, the CDR3 reads TGCAGCGTTGAACGGGGCGGTAGGGAGACCCAGTACTTC.

For this clone: The sample holds other DNA sequences that translate to the same CDR3. V gene TRBV29-1 combines with J gene TRBJ1-5; D is uncertain. Deletions cut 6 bases from V and 2 bases from J, with 8 bases between. Germline CDR1 is SQVTM and CDR2 is ANQGSEA. This CDR3 has 12 amino acids. The CDR3 sequence: CSVTDGNQPQHF. CDR3 DNA: TGCAGCGTGACCGACGGCAATCAGCCCCAGCATTTT.

The chain is built from TRBV7-2 and TRBJ1-1; tentatively, D is TRBD1 (6 bases). Trimming pared 3 bases from V and 1 base from J, leaving 9 bases between. CDR1 is SGHTA, CDR2 FQGNSA, per germline. The CDR3 consists of 14 residues. CDR3 in amino acids: CASSFSRGNTEAFF. CDR3 nucleotide sequence: TGTGCCAGCAGCTTTAGCAGGGGGAACACTGAAGCTTTCTTT.

The chain combines TRBV5-1 with TRBJ2-3, with D maybe TRBD2 (6 bases). Per the germline V gene, CDR1 is SGHRS and CDR2 is YFSETQ. CDR3 length equals 15 residues. V lost 1 base and J lost 3, with 12 bases in between. The CDR3 DNA reads TGCGCCAGCAGCTTGTGGGGGGATCCGACAGATACGCAGTATTTT. This sequence encodes CASSLWGDPTDTQYF.

This clone was seen more than once but under ten times. The genes are TRBV5-4 and TRBJ1-6; D possibly corresponds to TRBD1 (5 bases). The CDR3 has 13 residues. V was shortened by 7 bases and J by 8 bases, with 13 bases between the two germline ends. Germline lookup yields CDR1 SGHNT and CDR2 YYREEE (reference sequence). As DNA, the CDR3 is TGTGCCAGCCAGGGAGGGAACGATTCACCCCTCCACTTT. Translating it yields CASQGGNDSPLHF.